This T cell receptor (beta chain) is drawn from a study of T cells after yellow fever vaccination. The wider study: Those fractions that held only low numbers of cells were prepared using the SMART-Seq v4 Ultra Low Input RNA kit. General study results and limits: At 96% for CD4 and about 91% for CD8, most primary-vaccination clones showed up again after the booster.

This clonotype showed up just a few times. Between the trimmed V and J ends, which lost 6 bases and 7 bases, there was a span of 19 bases. CDR3 length: 15 residues. The V gene's germline CDR1 is MGHRA and CDR2 YSYEKL. TCRdb re-analysed the 5' RACE reads in MiXCR, keeping a single row per CDR3 protein. Found here are about 85,000 distinct CDR3 sequences, 13% of them singletons; the top ten hold about 22%. This sample comprised CD8+ T cells not binding an NS4B(214-222) dextramer, sorted from PBMCs, obtained 21 days after the first yellow fever vaccination. This chain links TRBV4-1 with TRBJ2-1; D could derive from TRBD1 or TRBD2 (6 bases each). This clonotype originated in a man younger than 35 who received the YFV17D yellow fever vaccine. The CDR3 DNA sequence: TGCGCCAGCAGTCCCATAACCCGGGGGCGAAATGAGCAGTTCTTC. This sequence encodes CASSPITRGRNEQFF.